The sequence of this T cell receptor beta chain was determined in a study of CD8 T cells in ankylosing spondylitis. TCRdb fed the 5' RACE reads into MiXCR, producing one record per CDR3 protein. The sample contains 670,000 or so distinct CDR3 sequences, roughly 20% of which appear only once. A remark on this clonotype: The target antigen is unknown.

Germline CDR1 reads LGHNA; CDR2 reads YNFKEQ. J lost 2 bases, V lost 3 bases, and 7 bases had no gene match. The CDR3 length is 15 residues. Study observations and caveats: Clones tied to disease were said to be significantly enriched in matched ankylosing spondylitis synovial fluid. Characteristic of ankylosing spondylitis blood, it appeared, was a TCR beta motif comprising about eight highly homologous variants. Peripheral blood held disease-linked clones only at relatively low frequency, and these were CD8+.

V is TRBV4-2 and J is TRBJ2-7, with TRBD2 matching over 7 bases. The material sequenced was blood, either unsorted or a sorted T cell fraction (not recorded which). This TCR came from a male donor with ankylosing spondylitis. This CDR3 reads CASSQARGEPYEQYF. In nucleotides, the CDR3 is TGTGCCAGCAGCCAGGCTCGGGGGGAACCCTACGAGCAGTACTTC.